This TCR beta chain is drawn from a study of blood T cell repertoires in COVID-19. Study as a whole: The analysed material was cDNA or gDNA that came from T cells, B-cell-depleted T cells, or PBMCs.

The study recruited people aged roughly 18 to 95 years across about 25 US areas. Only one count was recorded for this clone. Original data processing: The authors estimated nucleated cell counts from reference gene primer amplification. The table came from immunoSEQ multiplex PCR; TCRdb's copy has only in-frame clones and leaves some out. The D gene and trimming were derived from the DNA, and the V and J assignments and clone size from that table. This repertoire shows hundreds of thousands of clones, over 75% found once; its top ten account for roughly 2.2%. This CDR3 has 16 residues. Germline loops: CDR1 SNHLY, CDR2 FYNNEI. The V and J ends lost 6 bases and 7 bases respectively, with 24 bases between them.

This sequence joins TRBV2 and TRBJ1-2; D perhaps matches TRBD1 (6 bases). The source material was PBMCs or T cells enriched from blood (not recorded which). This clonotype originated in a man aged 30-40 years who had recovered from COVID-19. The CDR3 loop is CASRNPGGAGTLGYTF. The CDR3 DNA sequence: TGTGCCAGCAGAAACCCTGGGGGGGCAGGAACTCTTGGCTACACCTTC.